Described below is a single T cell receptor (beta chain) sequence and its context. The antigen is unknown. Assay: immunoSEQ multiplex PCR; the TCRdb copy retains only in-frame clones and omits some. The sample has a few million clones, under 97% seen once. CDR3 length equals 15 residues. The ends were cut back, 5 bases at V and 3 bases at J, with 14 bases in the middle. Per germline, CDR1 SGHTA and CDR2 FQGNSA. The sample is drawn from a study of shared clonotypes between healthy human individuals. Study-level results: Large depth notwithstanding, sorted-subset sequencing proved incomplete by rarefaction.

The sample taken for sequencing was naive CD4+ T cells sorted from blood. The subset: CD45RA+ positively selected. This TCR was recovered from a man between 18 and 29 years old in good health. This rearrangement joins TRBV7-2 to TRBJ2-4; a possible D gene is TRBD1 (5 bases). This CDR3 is CASSPRAIGKNIQYF. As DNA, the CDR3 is TGTGCCAGCAGCCCCAGGGCGATAGGCAAAAACATTCAGTACTTC.